Presented here are 20 T cell receptor beta chains from one specimen sequenced in a study of shared clonotypes between healthy human individuals. Here immunoSEQ multiplex PCR was the method, and the copy in TCRdb shows in-frame clones only, minus some. The profile shows 550,000 to 800,000 clones, less than 85% of them singletons. Sequencing was carried out using memory CD4+ T cells sorted from blood. Documented subset: CD45RA-negative fraction. These receptors were obtained from a woman in her 30s in good health.

This clone was counted only a few times. V usage is TRBV7-9 and J usage is TRBJ2-1, with 8 bases fitting TRBD2. The germline V gene encodes CDR1 SEHNR and CDR2 FQNEAQ (reference sequence). This CDR3 is 15 amino acids long. The V gene end was trimmed by 5 bases and the J gene end by 7 bases; junction bases not matched to a gene: 10. The CDR3 spells CASSPPGLELNEQFF. Here the CDR3 DNA reads TGTGCCAGCAGCCCCCCGGGACTAGAGTTAAATGAGCAGTTCTTC.

This chain joins TRBV11-3 and TRBJ1-1, with TRBD1 identical over 8 bases. CDR3 size: 14 residues. The J segment lost 7 bases and the V segment lost 1 base, leaving 5 bases of the junction unmatched. Germline values: CDR1 SGHNT, CDR2 YENEEA. The CDR3, as DNA: TGTGCCAGCAGCTTAGGAAACACAGGGGGTGAAGCTTTCTTT. Amino acids: CASSLGNTGGEAFF.

The chain employs TRBV7-8 and TRBJ1-5, with TRBD1 matching over 9 bases. The ends lost 4 bases at V and 5 bases at J; junction bases unmatched: 0. Germline lookup yields CDR1 SGHVS and CDR2 FQNEAQ. There are 13 residues in the CDR3. The CDR3 DNA is TGTGCCAGCAGCTGGACAGGGGATCAGCCCCAGCATTTT. Translated, it gives CASSWTGDQPQHF.

In regard to this clone: A much more abundant neighbour one base away suggests this may be a read error. Other DNA sequences in the sample encode the same CDR3. CDR3 amino acids: CASRGGSNQPQHF. The CDR3 DNA is TGTGCCAGCAGAGGGGGTAGCAATCAGCCCCAGCATTTT. V is TRBV28 and J is TRBJ1-5; D might be TRBD1 (6 bases). Germline V gene sequence: CDR1 MDHEN, CDR2 SYDVKM. The V end was cut by 6 bases, the J end by 0 bases, with 6 bases between. This CDR3 is built from 13 residues. The full variable domain, rest sourced from reference TRBV28 and TRBJ1-5, is DVKVTQSSRYLVKRTGEKVFLECVQDMDHENMFWYRQDPGLGLRLIYFSYDVKMKEKGDIPEGYSVSREKKERFSLILESASTNQTSMYLCASRGGSNQPQHFGDGTRLSIL.

The rearrangement links TRBV2 to TRBJ2-5; weak D call: TRBD2 (6 bases). Trimming took 2 bases from V and 5 from J, leaving 12 bases between them. Germline-derived CDR1 and CDR2 are SNHLY and FYNNEI. The CDR3 has 14 amino acids. CDR3 nucleotide sequence: TGTGCCAGCAGTGAATCGACTAGTAGGGAGACCCAGTACTTC. The encoded protein is CASSESTSRETQYF.

The rearrangement uses TRBV7-3 and TRBJ2-3, with 10 bases fitting TRBD2. The CDR3 is made up of 20 amino acids. Germline V gene lookup returns CDR1 SGHTA and CDR2 FQGTGA. V dropped 2 bases and J dropped 1; count of bases not matched to a gene: 15. CDR3 sequence (DNA): TGTGCCAGCAGCTTAGCTCCTAGCGGGAGATATGAGGCGGGCACAGATACGCAGTATTTT. Its translation: CASSLAPSGRYEAGTDTQYF.

The chain is built from TRBV28 and TRBJ1-3; D not resolved. The CDR3 is 14 amino acids. The germline V and J ends were trimmed by 2 bases and 0 bases, with 5 bases remaining between them. Per germline, CDR1 MDHEN and CDR2 SYDVKM. The CDR3 DNA is TGTGCCAGCAGTTTAGGGTTCTCTGGAAACACCATATATTTT. Translated, it gives CASSLGFSGNTIYF. Using reference TRBV28 and TRBJ1-3 for the parts outside the CDR3, the full variable domain is DVKVTQSSRYLVKRTGEKVFLECVQDMDHENMFWYRQDPGLGLRLIYFSYDVKMKEKGDIPEGYSVSREKKERFSLILESASTNQTSMYLCASSLGFSGNTIYFGEGSWLTVV.

The rearrangement links TRBV27 to TRBJ2-3; D is possibly TRBD2 (5 bases). The CDR3 loop spans 13 amino acids. Trimming cost V 6 bases and J 5 bases, with 12 bases left between them. The V gene's germline CDR1 is MNHEY and CDR2 SMNVEV (reference sequence). The CDR3 sequence: CASSRGREDTQYF. The CDR3 DNA sequence: TGTGCCAGCAGCCGCGGACGGGAAGATACGCAGTATTTT.

The sample holds one count of this clone. The chain recombines TRBV19 with TRBJ2-7, with 9 bases aligning to TRBD1. The CDR3 is made up of 15 amino acids. The V gene's germline CDR1 is LNHDA and CDR2 SQIVND (reference sequence). The V gene end was trimmed by 7 bases and the J gene end by 1 base; junction bases not matched to a gene: 8. CDR3 protein: CASTTTGGPSYEQYF. The CDR3 DNA sequence: TGTGCCAGTACCACAACAGGGGGCCCTTCCTACGAGCAGTACTTC.

The chain joins TRBV7-2 to TRBJ2-1; D is unclear. This CDR3 has 16 residues. Germline V CDR1 and CDR2: SGHTA, FQGNSA. The V end lost 1 base, the J end lost 0 bases, and 10 bases lay between the germline ends. CDR3 nucleotides: TGTGCCAGCAGCTTAGTTGCACAGCCCTCCTACAATGAGCAGTTCTTC. Translating it yields CASSLVAQPSYNEQFF.

This clone was counted at least ten times. The rearrangement joins TRBV2 to TRBJ2-3; the match to TRBD2 covers 10 bases. The length of the CDR3 is 16 residues. The junction had 7 bases not matched to a gene; V was cut back by 2 bases and J by 5 bases. Germline lookup yields CDR1 SNHLY and CDR2 FYNNEI. The chain's CDR3 is CASSERSSGSLDTQYF. Here the CDR3 DNA reads TGTGCCAGCAGTGAAAGGTCTAGCGGGAGTTTAGATACGCAGTATTTT. Full variable domain (outside the CDR3, taken from reference TRBV2 and TRBJ2-3): EPEVTQTPSHQVTQMGQEVILRCVPISNHLYFYWYRQILGQKVEFLVSFYNNEISEKSEIFDDQFSVERPDGSNFTLKIRSTKLEDSAMYFCASSERSSGSLDTQYFGPGTRLTVL.

This rearrangement joins TRBV2 to TRBJ2-3, with D unresolved. Trimming shortened V by 5 bases and J by 5 bases, and 5 bases separated the two germline ends. The CDR3 runs to 11 residues. CDR1 and CDR2 from the germline V gene are SNHLY and FYNNEI. The CDR3 protein is CASSIEDTQYF. The DNA of the CDR3 is TGTGCCAGCAGTATAGAAGATACGCAGTATTTT.

V and J are TRBV28 and TRBJ1-1, with D tentatively TRBD1 (5 bases). Germline V CDR1 and CDR2: MDHEN, SYDVKM. This CDR3 has 12 residues. Deletions cut 6 bases from V and 5 bases from J, with 10 bases between. The CDR3 sequence: CASREGRTEAFF. CDR3 in DNA: TGTGCCAGCAGAGAGGGGCGGACTGAAGCTTTCTTT.

This clone appeared a single time. V usage is TRBV30 and J usage is TRBJ2-5; D unclear. Germline V gene sequence: CDR1 GTSNPN, CDR2 SVGIG (reference sequence). Trimming removed 0 bases at V and 2 bases at J, with 7 bases between. The CDR3 consists of 13 residues. The CDR3 sequence: CAWSVGHQETQYF. As DNA, the CDR3 is TGTGCCTGGAGTGTAGGGCATCAAGAGACCCAGTACTTC.

This clone has only a few counts. J is TRBJ2-3 and V is TRBV29-1; 9 nucleotides line up with TRBD2. The trim removed 6 bases at V and 2 bases at J, leaving 12 bases unmatched. Germline assignment: CDR1 SQVTM and CDR2 ANQGSEA. This CDR3 has 16 amino acids. The CDR3, as DNA: TGCAGCGTCCGAGTATCTAGCGGGATAACCACAGATACGCAGTATTTT. Amino acids: CSVRVSSGITTDTQYF.

The table lists this clone with a count of one. Other DNA sequences of this sample code for an identical CDR3. CDR3 bases: TGTGCCTGGAGTCGGGGGCAAACCTACGAGCAGTACTTC. It yields the protein CAWSRGQTYEQYF. This chain uses TRBV30 with TRBJ2-7; D tentatively fits TRBD1 or TRBD2 (6 bases each). The V and J ends lost 2 bases and 2 bases respectively, with 10 bases between them. The CDR3 totals 13 residues. The germline V gene encodes CDR1 GTSNPN and CDR2 SVGIG (reference sequence).

This clone was found many times. The chain recombines TRBV6-1 with TRBJ1-3, with D uncertain. V lost 2 bases, J lost 0 bases, and 20 bases lay in between. This CDR3 has 19 residues. From germline, CDR1 is MNHNS and CDR2 SASEGT. CDR3: CASSEMSSSRPDSGNTIYF. In nucleotides, the CDR3 is TGTGCCAGCAGTGAAATGTCCTCTTCTCGACCCGACTCTGGAAACACCATATATTTT.

The chain uses TRBV28 and TRBJ2-7; D unclear. CDR3 length: 13 residues. The V and J ends lost 11 bases and 3 bases respectively, with 17 bases between them. Looked up from germline, CDR1 is MDHEN and CDR2 is SYDVKM. CDR3 DNA: TGTGCCTCTGGGTCTACAGAACTCTACGAGCAGTACTTC. As protein: CASGSTELYEQYF.

This clone was counted a single time. This chain's CDR3 is CASSLGSRRDFGEQYF. CDR3 nucleotides: TGTGCCAGCAGCTTAGGGTCGCGGCGGGATTTTGGCGAGCAGTACTTC. The rearrangement links TRBV7-9 to TRBJ2-7; the D gene is possibly TRBD2 (6 bases). Germline loops: CDR1 SEHNR, CDR2 FQNEAQ (reference sequence). The CDR3 is made up of 16 amino acids. V lost 1 base, J lost 6 bases, and 19 bases lay in between.

In its sample, this clone was seen once. This sequence joins TRBV10-3 and TRBJ2-3, with 8 bases that match TRBD2. V lost 4 bases to trimming and J lost 4 bases; unmatched junction nucleotides: 7. This CDR3 is 15 amino acids long. Looked up from germline, CDR1 is ENHRY and CDR2 is SYGVKD. The CDR3 DNA is TGTGCCATCAGTGGAGGGACTAGTGCGGCAGATACGCAGTATTTT. Translating gives CAISGGTSAADTQYF.